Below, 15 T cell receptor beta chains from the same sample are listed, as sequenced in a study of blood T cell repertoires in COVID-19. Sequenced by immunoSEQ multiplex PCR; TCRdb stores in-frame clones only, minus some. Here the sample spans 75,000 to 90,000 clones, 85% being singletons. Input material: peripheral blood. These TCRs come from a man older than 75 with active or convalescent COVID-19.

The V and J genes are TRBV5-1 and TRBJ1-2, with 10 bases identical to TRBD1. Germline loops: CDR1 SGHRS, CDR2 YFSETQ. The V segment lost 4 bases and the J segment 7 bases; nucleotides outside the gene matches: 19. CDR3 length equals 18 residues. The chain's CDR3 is CASSHLGDRGISAGGYTF. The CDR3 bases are TGCGCCAGCAGCCACCTTGGGGACAGGGGAATTTCCGCGGGTGGCTACACCTTC.

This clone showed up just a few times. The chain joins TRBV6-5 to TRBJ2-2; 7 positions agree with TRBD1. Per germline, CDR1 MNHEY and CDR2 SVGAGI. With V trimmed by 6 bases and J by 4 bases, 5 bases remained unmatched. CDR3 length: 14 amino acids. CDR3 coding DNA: TGTGCCAGCAGGCCGGGACAGATCACCGGGGAGCTGTTTTTT. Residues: CASRPGQITGELFF.

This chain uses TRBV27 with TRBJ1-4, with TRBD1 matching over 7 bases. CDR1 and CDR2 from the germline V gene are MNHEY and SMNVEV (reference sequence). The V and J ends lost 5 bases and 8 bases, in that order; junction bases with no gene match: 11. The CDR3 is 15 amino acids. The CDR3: CASSPWGTQGEKLFF. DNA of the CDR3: TGTGCCAGCAGTCCCTGGGGGACACAGGGGGAAAAACTGTTTTTT.

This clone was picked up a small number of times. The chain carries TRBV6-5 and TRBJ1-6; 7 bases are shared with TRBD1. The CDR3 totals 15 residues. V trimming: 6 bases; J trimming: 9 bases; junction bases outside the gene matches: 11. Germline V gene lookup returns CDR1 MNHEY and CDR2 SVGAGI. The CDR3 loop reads CASSRTGTAISPLHF. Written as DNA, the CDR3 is TGTGCCAGCAGCCGCACCGGGACAGCCATTTCACCCCTCCACTTT.

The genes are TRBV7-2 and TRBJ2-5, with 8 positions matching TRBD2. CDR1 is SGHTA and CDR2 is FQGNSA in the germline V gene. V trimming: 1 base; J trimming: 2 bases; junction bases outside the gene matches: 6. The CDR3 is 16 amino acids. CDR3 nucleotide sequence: TGTGCCAGCAGCTTAGGCTCGGCGGGGGGACAAGAGACCCAGTACTTC. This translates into CASSLGSAGGQETQYF. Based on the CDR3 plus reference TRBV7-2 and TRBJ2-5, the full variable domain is GAGVSQSPSNKVTEKGKDVELRCDPISGHTALYWYRQSLGQGLEFLIYFQGNSAPDKSGLPSDRFSAERTGGSVSTLTIQRTQQEDSAVYLCASSLGSAGGQETQYFGPGTRLLVL.

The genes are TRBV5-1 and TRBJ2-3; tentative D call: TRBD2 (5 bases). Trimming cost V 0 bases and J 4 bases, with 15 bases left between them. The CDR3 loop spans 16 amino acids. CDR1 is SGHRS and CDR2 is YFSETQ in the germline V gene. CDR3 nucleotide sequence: TGCGCCAGCAGCTTGGTGCCCGATCCAGCGGCAGATACGCAGTATTTT. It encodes CASSLVPDPAADTQYF.

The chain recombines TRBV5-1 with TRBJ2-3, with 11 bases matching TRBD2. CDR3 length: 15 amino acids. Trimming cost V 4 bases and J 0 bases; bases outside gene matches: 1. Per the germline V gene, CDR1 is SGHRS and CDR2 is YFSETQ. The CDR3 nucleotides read TGCGCCAGCAGCCGACTAGCGGGGAGCACAGATACGCAGTATTTT. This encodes CASSRLAGSTDTQYF.

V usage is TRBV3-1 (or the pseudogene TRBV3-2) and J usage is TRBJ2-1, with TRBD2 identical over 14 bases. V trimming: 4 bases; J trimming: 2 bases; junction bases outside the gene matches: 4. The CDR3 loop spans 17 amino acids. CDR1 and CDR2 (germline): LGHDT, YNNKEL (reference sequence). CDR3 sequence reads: CASSPGTSGRPYNEQFF. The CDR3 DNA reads TGTGCCAGCAGCCCCGGGACTAGCGGGAGACCCTACAATGAGCAGTTCTTC.

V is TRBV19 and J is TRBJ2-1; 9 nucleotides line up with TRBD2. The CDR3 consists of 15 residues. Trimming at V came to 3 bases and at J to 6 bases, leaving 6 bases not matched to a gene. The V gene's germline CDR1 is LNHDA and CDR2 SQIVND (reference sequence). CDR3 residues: CASSMGLAGINEQFF. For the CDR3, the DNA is TGTGCCAGTAGTATGGGGCTAGCGGGGATCAATGAGCAGTTCTTC.

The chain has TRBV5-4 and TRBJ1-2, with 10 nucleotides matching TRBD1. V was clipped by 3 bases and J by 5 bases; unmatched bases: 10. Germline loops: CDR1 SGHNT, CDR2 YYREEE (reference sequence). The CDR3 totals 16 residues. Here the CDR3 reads CASSSPMTGGAYGYTF. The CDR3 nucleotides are TGTGCCAGCAGCTCTCCGATGACAGGGGGCGCATATGGCTACACCTTC.

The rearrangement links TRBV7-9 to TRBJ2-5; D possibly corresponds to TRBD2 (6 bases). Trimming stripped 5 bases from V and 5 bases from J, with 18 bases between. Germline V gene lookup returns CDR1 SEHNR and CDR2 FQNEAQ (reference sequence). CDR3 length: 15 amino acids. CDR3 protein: CASSNDGGNRETQYF. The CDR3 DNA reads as TGTGCCAGCAGCAACGACGGGGGTAATCGGGAGACCCAGTACTTC.

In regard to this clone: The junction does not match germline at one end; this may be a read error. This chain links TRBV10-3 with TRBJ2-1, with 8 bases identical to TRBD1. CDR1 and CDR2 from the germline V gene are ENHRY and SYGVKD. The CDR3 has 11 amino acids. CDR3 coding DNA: TGTGCCATCAGCGACAGGGGTGTTCGGGTCTTC. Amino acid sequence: CAISDRGVRVF.

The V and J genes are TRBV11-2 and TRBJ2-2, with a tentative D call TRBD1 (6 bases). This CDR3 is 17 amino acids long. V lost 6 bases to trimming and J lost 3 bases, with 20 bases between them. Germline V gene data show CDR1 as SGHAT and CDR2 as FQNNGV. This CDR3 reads CASRKTQVSGDTGELFF. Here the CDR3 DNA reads TGTGCCAGCAGGAAAACCCAGGTCTCAGGGGACACCGGGGAGCTGTTTTTT. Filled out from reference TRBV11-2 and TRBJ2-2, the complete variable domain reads EAGVAQSPRYKIIEKRQSVAFWCNPISGHATLYWYQQILGQGPKLLIQFQNNGVVDDSQLPKDRFSAERLKGVDSTLKIQPAKLEDSAVYLCASRKTQVSGDTGELFFGEGSRLTVL.

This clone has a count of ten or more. The CDR3 DNA reads TGTGCCAGCAGCTCCGACAATCGTCTACTAGCGGGAAACAATGAGCAGTTCTTC. It is translated as CASSSDNRLLAGNNEQFF. The genes are TRBV7-6 and TRBJ2-1; 10 nucleotides line up with TRBD2. The CDR3 has 18 residues. The ends lost 4 bases at V and 5 bases at J; junction bases unmatched: 14. Per the germline V gene, CDR1 is SGHVS and CDR2 is FNYEAQ.

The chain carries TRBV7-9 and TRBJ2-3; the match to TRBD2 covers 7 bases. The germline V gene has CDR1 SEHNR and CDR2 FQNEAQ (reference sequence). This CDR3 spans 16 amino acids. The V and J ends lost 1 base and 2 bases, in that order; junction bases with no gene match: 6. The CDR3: CASSLGVAGLTDTQYF. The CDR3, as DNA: TGTGCCAGCAGCTTAGGGGTAGCGGGCCTCACAGATACGCAGTATTTT.